This T cell receptor (beta chain) came from a study of T cell changes during pregnancy in multiple sclerosis. TCRdb keeps only in-frame clones here, not all; method: immunoSEQ multiplex PCR. The sample has just over 35,000 clones, about 92% seen once. The germline V gene has CDR1 SGHVS and CDR2 FQNEAQ. Trimming removed 1 base at V and 8 bases at J, with 9 bases between. The CDR3 has 13 residues. The chain uses TRBV7-8 and TRBJ2-1, with D possibly TRBD2 on 5 matching bases. This material consisted of CD4+ T cells from peripheral blood mononuclear cells, taken after pregnancy. This TCR derives from a female donor in good health, enrolled as a control in a pregnancy study. The chain's CDR3 is CASSLGLSDEQFF. As DNA, the CDR3 is TGTGCCAGCAGCTTAGGACTTAGCGATGAGCAGTTCTTC. Based on the CDR3 plus reference TRBV7-8 and TRBJ2-1, the full variable domain is GAGVSQSPRYKVAKRGQDVALRCDPISGHVSLFWYQQALGQGPEFLTYFQNEAQLDKSGLPSDRFFAERPEGSVSTLKIQRTQQEDSAVYLCASSLGLSDEQFFGPGTRLTVL.